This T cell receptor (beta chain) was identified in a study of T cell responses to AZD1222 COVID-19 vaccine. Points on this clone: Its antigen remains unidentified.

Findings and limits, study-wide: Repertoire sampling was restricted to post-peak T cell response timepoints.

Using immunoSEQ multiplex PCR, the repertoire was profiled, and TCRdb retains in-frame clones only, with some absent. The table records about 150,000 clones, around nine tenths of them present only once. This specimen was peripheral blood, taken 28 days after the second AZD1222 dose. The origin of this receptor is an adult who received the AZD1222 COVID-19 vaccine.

CDR3 sequence: CASSFSSYNSPLHF. The CDR3 DNA sequence: TGTGCCAGTAGTTTCAGCTCCTATAATTCACCCCTCCACTTT. This chain uses TRBV19 with TRBJ1-6; the D is unclear. The V gene's germline CDR1 is LNHDA and CDR2 SQIVND (reference sequence). The CDR3 sequence is 14 residues long. Trimming left V 5 bases short and J 0 bases short, with 5 bases between.